These T cell receptor beta chains were read from a single sample in a study of T cells expressing NK-cell markers. TCRdb re-called the 5' RACE reads and shows each CDR3 protein once, DNA omitted. The ten top clones account for 6% to 8%, within a sample of roughly 420,000 distinct CDR3 sequences. The sample consisted of blood T cells: a sorted CD56 or NKG2C T cell subset, CD4+ or CD8+ T cells, or bulk PBMC T cells (not recorded which). The receptors were sampled from a woman aged 18 to 75 in good health. Both conserved end residues are part of each CDR3. Fields, in order: V gene, J gene, CDR3 protein.

>TRBV7-9|TRBJ1-2
CASSRDRGLANYGYSF
>TRBV7-2|TRBJ2-1
CASSSLAVNEQFF
>TRBV6-2/TRBV6-3|TRBJ1-1
CASSLVDRNTEAFF
>TRBV7-8|TRBJ2-7
CASTAMDRNYEQYF
>TRBV11-2|TRBJ1-3
CASSLLTDTIYF
>TRBV7-2|TRBJ1-3
CASSPRVYSGNTIYF
>TRBV12-3/TRBV12-4|TRBJ2-1
CASRQPGQGYNEQFF
>TRBV2|TRBJ1-6
CASSELRGKSYNSPLHF
>TRBV4-2|TRBJ2-1
CASSPGGQIGNEQFF
>TRBV5-1|TRBJ2-1
CASSLTHIEQFF
>TRBV7-9|TRBJ2-1
CASSWSRTKDNEQFF
>TRBV5-1|TRBJ2-7
CASSLDSQGDEQYF
>TRBV4-3|TRBJ2-1
CASSQEGYNEQFF
>TRBV29-1|TRBJ1-2
CSADEGKGPYGYTF
>TRBV20-1|TRBJ2-3
CSASLGTGGSTDTQYF
>TRBV5-1|TRBJ2-3
CASSFTGEDTQYF
>TRBV10-3|TRBJ2-7
CAISGRDRNYEQYF
>TRBV5-1|TRBJ1-3
CASSLGGQGNTIYF
>TRBV12-3/TRBV12-4|TRBJ1-6
CASSPRTQGNSPLHF
>TRBV12-3/TRBV12-4|TRBJ1-5
CASTTGGEGNQPQHF
>TRBV11-2|TRBJ1-4
CASSLYRGLGGEKLFF
>TRBV29-1|TRBJ2-3
CSVAKAGQGTDTQYF
>TRBV20-1|TRBJ2-5
CSAAARETQYF
>TRBV28|TRBJ2-2
CASSTTGRVPGELFF
>TRBV6-1|TRBJ1-6
CVSGDSITYNSPLHF
>TRBV11-2|TRBJ2-1
CASSLYSAGDDNEQFF
>TRBV27|TRBJ2-1
CASSKFGGTDYNEQFF
>TRBV15|TRBJ2-2
CATSPPRAGNTGELFF
>TRBV30|TRBJ2-7
CAWSQGTSGRVRYEQYF
>TRBV11-2|TRBJ2-3
CASSLVRGATDTQYF
>TRBV20-1|TRBJ1-3
CSALTGDGNTIYF
>TRBV20-1|TRBJ2-1
CSARDPSGRFNEQFF
>TRBV29-1|TRBJ2-5
CSVGYGTDETQYF
>TRBV11-3|TRBJ2-1
CASSFGLAGRYNEQFF
>TRBV6-5|TRBJ1-6
CASSYSSGAGDNSPLHF
>TRBV20-1|TRBJ2-7
CSATDRDRGYEQYF
>TRBV27|TRBJ2-1
CASSPSPRTSGRSSYNEQFF
>TRBV5-1|TRBJ2-1
CASSQTETSGTYNEQFF
>TRBV7-2|TRBJ2-2
CASTYTNTGELFF
>TRBV19|TRBJ1-5
CASRHQGQYNQPQHF
>TRBV29-1|TRBJ2-5
CSVEPPTKTQYF
>TRBV5-6|TRBJ2-3
CASSLRGWRFTDTQYF
>TRBV6-2/TRBV6-3|TRBJ2-1
CASRRAYNEQFF
>TRBV4-1|TRBJ2-5
CASSQRLAGAQETQYF
>TRBV10-3|TRBJ2-5
CAISQGAGETQYF
>TRBV5-1|TRBJ2-7
CASCLLAGGSYEQYF
>TRBV11-2|TRBJ2-2
CASSLVLESSPGELFF
>TRBV29-1|TRBJ2-2
CSVVGGRTGELFF
>TRBV20-1|TRBJ2-2
CSARDYHANTGELFF
>TRBV7-3|TRBJ2-2
CASSTGDTGELFF